The 30 T cell receptor beta chains below were found in one sample sequenced in a study of tumor and adjacent non-tumor tissue in lung cancer (dated by TCRdb to 2017 to 2018). Library preparation was by multiplex PCR. Instrument on record: Illumina HiSeq 2500. Following protocols modified from ARM-PCR, the researchers constructed TCRbeta libraries through three rounds of nested PCR with primers (Table S4). The public reads were quality trimmed at Q25 with fastp and then assembled into clones with MiXCR by TCRdb, keeping productive beta chains. Each record represents a unique CDR3 protein, reported with the most common genes and DNA among its rows. Within this sample are about 98,000 distinct CDR3 sequences, with 80% of them counted one time only. The ten top clones hold roughly 29% of the sample. RNA was extracted from bulk unsorted tissue and checked for quality with a NanoDrop ND-1000 and an Agilent 2100. For the normal lung samples, distant non-tumor tissue was collected more than 3 cm away from the tumor edge.

The material sequenced was distant non-tumor lung tissue. The receptors shown here come from a man aged 60-69 years with small cell lung cancer.

This clonotype is categorized as medium-sized. CDR3 DNA: TGTGCCAGCAGTTACTCGATTATCTCATTGACGAGCTCCTACGAGCAGTACTTC. Translation gives CASSYSIISLTSSYEQYF. The V gene is TRBV6-2 or TRBV6-3, the J gene TRBJ2-7; D remains unclear. CDR3 length: 18 amino acids. V was clipped by 0 bases and J by 0 bases, with 18 bases between them. Germline values: CDR1 MNHEY, CDR2 SVGEGT.

Points on this clonotype: Relative to the germline gene, one junction end is altered; a read error may explain this. This chain links TRBV11-3 with TRBJ2-2, with D perhaps given as TRBD1 or TRBD2 (5 bases each). The CDR3 has 15 amino acids. The V gene's germline CDR1 is SGHNT and CDR2 YENEEA. The CDR3: CASSLQASNTGKLFF. The CDR3 nucleotides are TGTGCCAGTAGCTTACAGGCTTCGAACACCGGGAAGCTATTTTTT. Looking up the rest from reference TRBV11-3 and TRBJ2-2 gives the full variable domain: EAGVVQSPRYKIIEKKQPVAFWCNPISGHNTLYWYLQNLGQGPELLIRYENEEAVDDSQLPKDRFSAERLKGVDSTLKIQPAELGDSAVYLCASSLQASNTGKLFFGEGSRLTVL.

On this clonotype itself: The conserved closing phenylalanine or tryptophan is absent in this CDR3, likely reflecting a read error. The DNA is omitted, as the CDR3 cannot be located on it reliably, and the CDR3 follows TCRdb's listing. The chain uses TRBV29-1 and TRBJ1-2; the table's D call of TRBD1 was not tested on the DNA. The germline V gene encodes CDR1 SQVTM and CDR2 ANQGSEA. The CDR3 adds up to 14 amino acids, both ends counted. Here the CDR3 reads CSVGRDREKYSYAS.

This clonotype occurred a few times. The chain employs TRBV30 and TRBJ2-5; the D is unclear. CDR1 is GTSNPN, CDR2 SVGIG, per germline (reference sequence). V dropped 3 bases and J dropped 4 bases, with 12 bases sitting between them. This CDR3 has 13 amino acids. CDR3 nucleotides: TGTGCCTGGAGCGAGAAGATGGCAGAGACCCAGTACTTC. The encoded protein is CAWSEKMAETQYF.

Regarding this clonotype: A junction boundary mismatches the germline segment, possibly from a read error. The V call is TRBV12-3 or TRBV12-4, the J call TRBJ1-2; TRBD1 aligns across 9 bases. This CDR3 region has 17 residues. The CDR3 DNA follows: TGTGCCAGCTGTTTAAGCGGGACAGGGAAGTCCGACTATGGCTACACCTTC. It encodes CASCLSGTGKSDYGYTF.

Remarks on this clonotype: No DNA is shown, since the ends of the CDR3 on it are uncertain; the CDR3 is the one TCRdb lists. The chain is built from TRBV12-3 or TRBV12-4 and TRBJ2-7; no DNA check was done on the table's D call, TRBD1. The CDR3 is 14 residues long, ends included. The CDR3: CASSFGGGAAQQYF.

A word on this clonotype: The junction and the germline gene differ at one end; a read error may be behind it. This rearrangement joins TRBV12-3 or TRBV12-4 to TRBJ2-2; D unresolved. This CDR3 region has 17 residues. Written as DNA, the CDR3 is TGTGCCAGCAGTTTATGGCATATCCTTACTAACACTGGGGAACTGTTTTTT. This encodes CASSLWHILTNTGELFF.

Regarding this clonotype: An end of the junction does not agree with germline; a read error may underlie this. The CDR3 is CDSSREDRGRAYEQYF. CDR3 sequence (DNA): TGTGACAGCAGTCGGGAAGATCGGGGCAGGGCCTACGAGCAGTACTTC. The V call is TRBV28, the J call TRBJ2-7, with D possibly called TRBD1 or TRBD2 (5 bases each). Germline assignment: CDR1 MDHEN and CDR2 SYDVKM. There are 16 residues in the CDR3.

This clonotype came up once. J is TRBJ2-6 and V is TRBV4-2, with D maybe TRBD1 (6 bases). This CDR3 has 15 amino acids. The V end lost 4 bases, the J end lost 13 bases, and 20 bases lay between the germline ends. The germline gives CDR1 LGHNA, CDR2 YNFKEQ. The CDR3 nucleotides are TGTGCCAGCAGCCGGGACAACTCTGGGGCCGAGGTCCTGACTTTC. Amino acid sequence: CASSRDNSGAEVLTF.

Worth noting for this clonotype: One base away lies a much larger clone, so this may be a sequencing read error. The chain is built from TRBV30 and TRBJ2-6, with a tentative D call TRBD1 (5 bases). Trimming took off 5 bases at V and 2 bases at J, with 13 bases between the two ends. Germline loops: CDR1 GTSNPN, CDR2 SVGIG (reference sequence). There are 15 residues in the CDR3. CDR3 residues: CAWVSQGTGANVLTF. CDR3 DNA: TGTGCCTGGGTCTCTCAGGGCACTGGGGCCAACGTCCTGACTTTC.

As regards this clonotype: A junction boundary mismatches the germline segment, possibly from a read error. The genes are TRBV20-1 and TRBJ2-1; tentatively, D is TRBD2 (5 bases). CDR1 DFQATT and CDR2 SNEGSKA come from the germline V gene (reference sequence). CDR3 length: 11 amino acids. The CDR3 nucleotides are TGCAGTGGAAGCGGAAACAATGAGCAGTCCTTC. Protein product: CSGSGNNEQSF.

Details on this clonotype: Its ends do not fully match the called genes, so a read error is possible. The rearrangement joins TRBV20-1 to TRBJ2-5, with D perhaps matching TRBD1 or TRBD2 (6 bases each). Germline V gene sequence: CDR1 DFQATT, CDR2 SNEGSKA (reference sequence). The CDR3 loop spans 13 amino acids. CDR3 coding DNA: TGCAATGCTAGTATAGGGGGGAGAGAGACCCGGTACTTC. This codes for CNASIGGRETRYF.

About this clonotype: The junction does not match germline at one end; this may be a read error. In DNA form, the CDR3 reads TGTGCCAGCAGTTTGATAGGGAGGAAGACCCAGTACTTT. Translated: CASSLIGRKTQYF. The chain combines TRBV6-5 with TRBJ2-5, with a tentative D call TRBD2 (6 bases). Per the germline V gene, CDR1 is MNHEY and CDR2 is SVGAGI. The CDR3 has 13 amino acids.

This clonotype occurred a few times. CDR3 region: CAITKTGDLGEAFF. The CDR3 bases are TGTGCCATCACCAAGACAGGGGATCTGGGTGAAGCTTTCTTT. The chain links TRBV10-3 to TRBJ1-1; 8 bases map to TRBD1. With 7 bases clipped from V and 7 bases from J, the junction kept 11 bases outside the gene matches. Germline CDR1 reads ENHRY; CDR2 reads SYGVKD. The CDR3 is made up of 14 amino acids.

The rearrangement links TRBV6-6 to TRBJ2-1; D gene unclear. Germline CDR1 and CDR2: MNHNY and SVGAGI (reference sequence). This CDR3 spans 11 amino acids. V was pared by 8 bases and J by 6 bases, with 8 bases between. Here the CDR3 reads CASFLSNEQFF. DNA of the CDR3: TGTGCCAGCTTCCTGAGCAATGAGCAGTTCTTC.

This clonotype was detected ten times or more. CDR3: CASSASGRAIDTQYF. DNA for the CDR3: TGTGCCAGCAGCGCTAGCGGGAGGGCCATAGATACGCAGTATTTT. This chain links TRBV11-2 with TRBJ2-3, with 12 nucleotides matching TRBD2. V lost 5 bases and J lost 5; bases outside the gene matches: 5. CDR3 length: 15 residues. From germline, CDR1 is SGHAT and CDR2 FQNNGV.

Comments on this clonotype: This could be a read error, since a much larger clone is one nucleotide away. This chain connects TRBV14 to TRBJ2-3; 7 bases line up with TRBD2. The CDR3 contains 16 residues. CDR1 SGHDN and CDR2 FVKESK come from the germline V gene. CDR3 nucleotide sequence: TGTGCCAGCAGCCCCCTGACTAGCCGGAGCACAGATATGCAGTATTTT. It specifies CASSPLTSRSTDMQYF. Full variable domain (remainder filled in from reference TRBV14 and TRBJ2-3): EAGVTQFPSHSVIEKGQTVTLRCDPISGHDNLYWYRRVMGKEIKFLLHFVKESKQDESGMPNNRFLAERTGGTYSTLKVQPAELEDSGVYFCASSPLTSRSTDMQYFGPGTRLTVL.

This clonotype was recorded once. Given a much more abundant clone one base away, this may be a read error. The V gene is TRBV7-9, the J gene TRBJ2-1; 9 bases match TRBD2. This CDR3 contains 16 residues. Germline CDR1 and CDR2: SEHNR and FQNEAQ (reference sequence). V gave up 6 bases and J gave up 6 bases; unmatched junction bases: 12. This chain's CDR3 is CASRRFLAGTFNEQFF. CDR3 coding DNA: TGTGCCAGCAGGCGCTTCCTAGCGGGAACCTTCAATGAGCAGTTCTTC. The full variable domain, completed using reference TRBV7-9 and TRBJ2-1, is DTGVSQNPRHKITKRGQNVTFRCDPISEHNRLYWYRQTLGQGPEFLTYFQNEAQLEKSRLLSDRFSAERPKGSFSTLEIQRTEQGDSAMYLCASRRFLAGTFNEQFFGPGTRLTVL.

As regards this clonotype: The germline gene is not matched at one end of the junction; a read error may be the cause. CDR3: CASRKGVGGGLVGELFF. CDR3 in DNA: TGCGCCAGCAGAAAAGGAGTCGGCGGGGGCTTGGTCGGGGAGCTGTTTTTC. The chain employs TRBV4-1 and TRBJ2-2; perhaps TRBD2 as D (7 bases). This CDR3 contains 17 residues. Germline V gene data show CDR1 as MGHRA and CDR2 as YSYEKL.

Of note for this clonotype: One junction end disagrees with the germline gene, perhaps due to a read error. The rearrangement joins TRBV6-6 to TRBJ1-1; 7 nucleotides match TRBD1. The CDR3 contains 19 residues. From germline, CDR1 is MNHNY and CDR2 SVGAGI (reference sequence). The CDR3 DNA follows: TGTGCCAGGAGCTCTTGGCTGGGACAGTCTGGTCTGAAGAACACTGGAGCTTTCTTT. This codes for CARSSWLGQSGLKNTGAFF.

With regard to this clonotype: One end of the junction varies from germline; a read error may be responsible. The rearrangement links TRBV5-1 to TRBJ1-1, with D tentatively TRBD1 (5 bases). The CDR3 runs to 15 residues. Germline V CDR1 and CDR2: SGHRS, YFSETQ. This chain's CDR3 is CASSLVQEMNTEGFF. The CDR3 nucleotides are TGCGCCAGCAGTTTGGTACAGGAGATGAACACTGAAGGTTTCTTT.

In the case of this clonotype: This clone may be a read error of a much larger clone one base away. CDR3 sequence: CASSLGQPDTDTQYF. CDR3 sequence (DNA): TGCGCCAGCAGCTTGGGACAGCCAGACACAGATACGCAGTATTTT. The rearrangement uses TRBV5-1 and TRBJ2-3; TRBD1 is a possible D gene (5 bases). The CDR3 length is 15 residues. V was pared by 0 bases and J by 2 bases, with 10 bases between. Germline V gives CDR1 SGHRS, CDR2 YFSETQ.

About this clonotype: The CDR3 carries no conserved terminal phenylalanine or tryptophan, so it likely arises from a read error. The chain is built from TRBV12-3 or TRBV12-4 and TRBJ2-3; D call uncertain. CDR3 length equals 12 residues. The CDR3 spells CVSSLWEDTQYS. The CDR3 DNA follows: TGTGTCAGCAGTTTATGGGAAGATACGCAGTATTCT.

As regards this clonotype: The junction differs from germline at one of its ends, possibly a read error. This chain links TRBV7-3 with TRBJ2-1; the D is unclear. This CDR3 spans 15 amino acids. The germline V gene has CDR1 SGHTA and CDR2 FQGTGA. The CDR3 region has the DNA TGTGCCAGCAGCTTCGGCGGAAGCTCCTACAATGACCAGTTCTTC. Translation: CASSFGGSSYNDQFF.

In its sample, this clonotype was seen once. A read error may produce the germline difference seen at one junction end. The chain employs TRBV6-1 and TRBJ2-3, with TRBD1 identical over 8 bases. The CDR3 consists of 14 residues. Germline CDR1 reads MNHNS; CDR2 reads SASEGT. CDR3 in amino acids: CASREWTGKDMQYF. The CDR3 DNA is TGTGCCAGCAGAGAATGGACAGGGAAGGATATGCAGTATTTT.

This clonotype came up once. Compared with germline, one end of the junction differs, possibly owing to a read error. CDR3 sequence (DNA): TGCGCCAACAGCCAAGATTTGGGGCATGGCAATGAGCAGTTCTTC. It encodes CANSQDLGHGNEQFF. The rearrangement joins TRBV4-1 to TRBJ2-1; D might be TRBD1 (5 bases). This CDR3 contains 15 residues. Per germline, CDR1 MGHRA and CDR2 YSYEKL.

The chain is built from TRBV10-1 and TRBJ2-7; a possible D gene is TRBD2 (5 bases). Germline values: CDR1 WNHNN, CDR2 SYGVQD (reference sequence). Trimming cost V 3 bases and J 5 bases, with 14 bases left between them. The CDR3 totals 14 residues. CDR3 region: CASSDEGSLNEQYV. The CDR3 DNA reads TGCGCCAGCAGTGATGAAGGGAGCCTTAACGAGCAGTACGTC.

With respect to this clonotype: Since the CDR3 does not end with the conserved phenylalanine or tryptophan, this likely comes from a read error. The J gene is TRBJ2-1, the V gene TRBV6-6; 9 bases map to TRBD2. There are 16 residues in the CDR3. Per the germline V gene, CDR1 is MNHNY and CDR2 is SVGAGI (reference sequence). The V gene end was trimmed by 7 bases and the J gene end by 3 bases; junction bases not matched to a gene: 10. DNA of the CDR3: TGTGCCAGCAATGCCTCAAGCGGGAGGTTCTACAATGAGCAGTTCTCC. It is translated as CASNASSGRFYNEQFS.

For this clonotype: Given the absence of the conserved phenylalanine or tryptophan at the CDR3 end, a read error is likely. It is unclear where the CDR3 begins or ends on the DNA, so no DNA is shown, and the CDR3 is as TCRdb lists it. The chain carries TRBV6-1 and TRBJ1-5; TRBD1 is taken as the D call from the table, unchecked against the DNA. The CDR3 is 16 residues long, counting both termini. Germline V gene lookup returns CDR1 MNHNS and CDR2 SASEGT. Here the CDR3 reads CASGTRTGRGNQPQHL.

The rearrangement uses TRBV20-1 and TRBJ2-1; TRBD2 matches 11 bases. The CDR3 is 19 amino acids. The germline V gene has CDR1 DFQATT and CDR2 SNEGSKA (reference sequence). Trimming removed 3 bases from V and 8 bases from J; junction bases left unmatched: 21. The CDR3: CSARTPGQWTSGRMDEQFF. CDR3 sequence (DNA): TGCAGTGCTAGGACCCCAGGACAGTGGACTAGCGGGCGTATGGATGAGCAGTTCTTC.